The 25 T cell receptor beta chains reported below all come from one sample, sequenced in a study of post-analysis software for immune sequencing data. Study observations and caveats: The five TRBV segments detected at higher frequency in patients than in controls included TRBV5-6, TRBV5-1 and TRBV20-1.

These receptors have no identified antigens. Each TCR beta cDNA library carried unique molecular identifiers. TCRdb redid the calling of the PCR reads with MiXCR, one entry per CDR3 protein. The sample has hundreds of thousands of distinct CDR3 sequences, 25% to 30% seen once; the top ten hold about 0.5%. Sequenced sample: blood. The receptors shown here come from a girl aged 5-17 years with multiple sclerosis.

This clonotype was recorded many times. The chain links TRBV5-1 to TRBJ2-3; TRBD2 matches at 11 bases. In germline, CDR1 is SGHRS, CDR2 YFSETQ. V gave up 5 bases and J gave up 3 bases; unmatched junction bases: 2. The length of the CDR3 is 14 residues. CDR3 nucleotide sequence: TGCGCCAGCAGGGCTAGCGGGAGGACAGATACGCAGTATTTT. Encoded protein: CASRASGRTDTQYF.

The chain links TRBV20-1 to TRBJ2-1; D is uncertain. V lost 3 bases and J lost 5, with 8 bases in between. In germline, CDR1 is DFQATT, CDR2 SNEGSKA (reference sequence). This CDR3 is 12 amino acids long. CDR3 in amino acids: CSASLYDNEQFF. The CDR3 bases are TGCAGTGCTAGCTTATACGACAATGAGCAGTTCTTC.

V usage is TRBV11-2 and J usage is TRBJ1-6, with D hard to call. The CDR3 length is 11 residues. CDR1 is SGHAT and CDR2 is FQNNGV in the germline V gene. V was pared by 6 bases and J by 8 bases, with 5 bases between. The CDR3 DNA reads TGTGCCAGCAGTAAGGATTCACCCCTCCACTTT. Translation gives CASSKDSPLHF.

In nucleotides, the CDR3 is TGTGCCAGCAGCGGGGGGCAGGGCTACGAGCAGTACTTC. Translated, it gives CASSGGQGYEQYF. The chain recombines TRBV3-1 with TRBJ2-7, with D tentatively TRBD1 or TRBD2 (6 bases each). Trimming left V 5 bases short and J 3 bases short, with 11 bases between. Germline lookup yields CDR1 LGHDT and CDR2 YNNKEL (reference sequence). This CDR3 spans 13 amino acids.

V gene TRBV28 combines with J gene TRBJ2-5; possibly TRBD1 or TRBD2 for D (7 bases each). This CDR3 contains 15 residues. Germline CDR1 MDHEN, CDR2 SYDVKM. The V and J ends lost 3 bases and 5 bases respectively, with 16 bases between them. CDR3: CASSLGGGLLETQYF. The CDR3 region has the DNA TGTGCCAGCAGTTTGGGAGGGGGCTTACTGGAGACCCAGTACTTC.

Regarding this clonotype: At one end, the junction sequence differs from germline, possibly due to a read error. This sequence joins TRBV10-3 and TRBJ1-1; D not certain. Germline CDR1 reads ENHRY; CDR2 reads SYGVKD. CDR3 length equals 16 residues. The CDR3 nucleotides read TGTGCCATCAGTGAAGCAGGAAAACTAATTAACACTGCAGCTTTCTTT. This translates into CAISEAGKLINTAAFF.

This chain joins TRBV7-2 and TRBJ2-4; 7 positions agree with TRBD1. This CDR3 comprises 15 residues. J lost 7 bases, V lost 4 bases, and 10 bases had no gene match. Germline V gene lookup returns CDR1 SGHTA and CDR2 FQGNSA. The CDR3 reads CASSSQRTGSNIQYF. CDR3 bases: TGTGCCAGCAGCTCCCAAAGGACAGGTTCTAACATTCAGTACTTC.

The chain uses TRBV20-1 and TRBJ1-4; D is perhaps TRBD1 (6 bases). CDR3 length: 14 amino acids. Germline V gene data show CDR1 as DFQATT and CDR2 as SNEGSKA (reference sequence). V lost 5 bases and J 5 bases, leaving 15 bases between the germline ends. The CDR3 spells CSAPADRRNEKLFF. In DNA, the CDR3 is TGCAGTGCTCCTGCCGACAGGAGGAATGAAAAACTGTTTTTT.

A few counts support this clonotype. The gene calls are TRBV4-2 and TRBJ1-2; 7 nucleotides match TRBD1. Germline V gives CDR1 LGHNA, CDR2 YNFKEQ. The CDR3 spans 15 residues. The V gene end was trimmed by 0 bases and the J gene end by 4 bases; junction bases not matched to a gene: 5. In DNA, the CDR3 is TGTGCCAGCAGCCAAGATGACAGGGAGGGCTATGGCTACACCTTC. It codes for CASSQDDREGYGYTF.

This sequence joins TRBV15 and TRBJ2-1; 9 nucleotides agree with TRBD2. V was pared by 0 bases and J by 3 bases, with 3 bases of the junction left unmatched. The length of the CDR3 is 16 residues. CDR1 is LNHNV and CDR2 is YYDKDF in the germline V gene (reference sequence). The CDR3 region has the DNA TGTGCCACCAGCAGAGATGCGGGAGGGCTCTACAATGAGCAGTTCTTC. Translated: CATSRDAGGLYNEQFF.

This chain connects TRBV7-2 to TRBJ2-3; 10 bases line up with TRBD1. J gave up 4 bases and V 6 bases, and 4 bases lay outside the gene matches. The CDR3 has 14 residues. Germline CDR1 and CDR2: SGHTA and FQGNSA. The CDR3 spells CASRRQGASDTQYF. The CDR3 region has the DNA TGTGCCAGCAGGAGACAGGGGGCATCAGATACGCAGTATTTT.

V gene TRBV12-3 or TRBV12-4 combines with J gene TRBJ1-2, with a tentative D call TRBD1 (5 bases). Trimming took 7 bases from V and 7 from J, leaving 16 bases between them. The CDR3 consists of 13 residues. The CDR3 nucleotides read TGTGCCAGCAACCCGGAGGGGCGCGTTGGCTACACCTTC. Its translation: CASNPEGRVGYTF.

J is TRBJ1-6 and V is TRBV6-7; D gene uncertain. TRBV6-7 is placed among ORFs of uncertain function. The V end lost 1 base, the J end lost 17 bases, and 15 bases lay between the germline ends. The CDR3 spans 13 residues. CDR3 DNA sequence: TGTGCCAGCAGTTACTGCTCTAAGGGCTCGGTCCACTTT. Amino acid sequence: CASSYCSKGSVHF.

As regards this clonotype: This CDR3 is missing its conserved last phenylalanine or tryptophan, likely due to a read error. This chain joins TRBV20-1 and TRBJ1-5; a possible D gene is TRBD1 (6 bases). The V end lost 0 bases, the J end lost 0 bases, and 12 bases lay between the germline ends. Germline V CDR1 and CDR2: DFQATT, SNEGSKA (reference sequence). The CDR3 is made up of 16 amino acids. CDR3 nucleotides: TGCAGTGCTAGAGATGACAGGTTTTATAGCAATCAGCCCCAGCATTGT. Its translation is CSARDDRFYSNQPQHC.

This chain links TRBV5-6 with TRBJ2-1, with no clear D. Trimming took 0 bases from V and 5 from J, leaving 6 bases between them. Germline CDR1 is SGHDT and CDR2 is YYEEEE. This CDR3 has 13 amino acids. CDR3 residues: CASSLVENNEQFF. The CDR3 bases are TGTGCCAGCAGCTTGGTGGAGAACAATGAGCAGTTCTTC.

The chain employs TRBV10-2 and TRBJ2-5; D perhaps matches TRBD1 (5 bases). This CDR3 spans 12 amino acids. V dropped 7 bases and J dropped 0 bases, with 6 bases sitting between them. The germline V gene encodes CDR1 WSHSY and CDR2 SAAADI. The CDR3 region is CASTGNQETQYF. The CDR3 DNA follows: TGCGCCAGCACAGGGAACCAAGAGACCCAGTACTTC.

V and J are TRBV29-1 and TRBJ2-7; 7 bases are shared with TRBD1. The junction had 8 bases not matched to a gene; V was cut back by 7 bases and J by 2 bases. Germline CDR1 is SQVTM and CDR2 is ANQGSEA. CDR3 size: 13 residues. DNA for the CDR3: TGCAGCGCCGAGGGGGCTAGCCCCTACGAGCAGTACTTC. It codes for CSAEGASPYEQYF.

In regard to this clonotype: One end of the junction fails to match germline, which may point to a read error. The gene calls are TRBV5-6 and TRBJ2-3; D is undetermined. The CDR3 consists of 14 residues. Germline CDR1 is SGHDT and CDR2 is YYEEEE. The CDR3 DNA reads as TGTGCCAGCAACTTGTTTCAGATTTCCAATACGCAGTATTTT. Its translation is CASNLFQISNTQYF.

As to this clonotype: One base away lies a much larger clone, so this may be a sequencing read error. The CDR3 sequence: CSVGRLEIWDTQYF. As DNA, the CDR3 is TGCAGCGTTGGAAGGCTAGAAATATGGGATACGCAGTATTTT. The chain combines TRBV29-1 with TRBJ2-3; no firm D call. The CDR3 is made up of 14 amino acids. With 4 bases removed from V and 6 bases from J, the gap between germline ends came to 17 bases. The germline CDR1 and CDR2 sequences are SQVTM and ANQGSEA.

This clonotype was found many times. The chain couples TRBV10-3 to TRBJ2-3, with D uncertain. This CDR3 region has 17 residues. The germline CDR1 and CDR2 sequences are ENHRY and SYGVKD. V was shortened by 0 bases and J by 4 bases, with 17 bases between the two germline ends. The CDR3 region has the DNA TGTGCCATCAGTGAGTCCTTAGGACCACGAACAGCAGATACGCAGTATTTT. Residues: CAISESLGPRTADTQYF.

This clonotype was detected only a few times. This chain connects TRBV6-1 to TRBJ1-2; no clear D. The CDR3 is 13 amino acids. The V and J ends lost 1 base and 5 bases respectively, with 8 bases between them. Germline lookup yields CDR1 MNHNS and CDR2 SASEGT. The DNA for the CDR3 is TGTGCCAGCAGTGAAGAACGACGTTATGGCTACACCTTC. Residues: CASSEERRYGYTF.

The chain recombines TRBV20-1 with TRBJ2-5, with D unresolved. The length of the CDR3 is 11 residues. V was pared by 0 bases and J by 6 bases, with 5 bases between. Germline CDR1 and CDR2: DFQATT and SNEGSKA (reference sequence). CDR3 sequence (DNA): TGCAGTGCTAGAGATGCGAAGACCCAGTACTTC. Protein: CSARDAKTQYF.

V gene TRBV24-1 combines with J gene TRBJ2-5; 7 nucleotides line up with TRBD1. Germline V lookup: CDR1 KGHDR, CDR2 SFDVKD. V trimming: 7 bases; J trimming: 0 bases; junction bases outside the gene matches: 4. This CDR3 region has 14 residues. The CDR3 sequence is CATSRDRNQETQYF. The DNA for the CDR3 is TGTGCCACCAGCCGGGACAGAAACCAAGAGACCCAGTACTTC.

This chain joins TRBV20-1 and TRBJ2-5, with 8 bases that match TRBD1. Germline V gene lookup returns CDR1 DFQATT and CDR2 SNEGSKA (reference sequence). V shed 1 base and J 5 bases; nucleotides not matched to a gene: 12. CDR3 size: 16 residues. The CDR3 is CSARVSIGTGLETQYF. DNA of the CDR3: TGCAGTGCTAGAGTTTCCATTGGGACAGGTTTGGAGACCCAGTACTTC.

This clonotype has just a few counts. The V and J genes are TRBV3-1 and TRBJ2-5, with D unresolved. Deletions cut 2 bases from V and 5 bases from J, with 12 bases between. The germline V gene encodes CDR1 LGHDT and CDR2 YNNKEL (reference sequence). The CDR3 consists of 14 residues. The CDR3 nucleotides read TGTGCCAGCAGCCAAATCCCCGGGCCGGAGACCCAGTACTTC. Its translation: CASSQIPGPETQYF.